The rows below give T cell receptor beta chains drawn from one sample of a study of blood T cell repertoires in COVID-19. Generated by immunoSEQ multiplex PCR, the TCRdb table keeps only in-frame clones and is missing some. The table includes 310,000 or so clones, around 83% detected once. Material for sequencing was peripheral blood. The source of these receptors is a woman between 50 and 59 years old with acute or convalescent COVID-19. Both conserved end residues are part of each CDR3. The order of the fields is clone size, D gene, V gene, J gene, CDR3 protein, CDR3 DNA. The D gene is left open where the match is weak. Where a row states a size, it is once, few, many or the class of an expanded clone; other rows omit it.

clone size: -; D gene: -; V gene: TRBV2; J gene: TRBJ1-1; CDR3 protein: CASSERGGVTEAFF; CDR3 DNA: TGTGCCAGCAGTGAACGGGGTGGCGTCACTGAAGCTTTCTTT
clone size: -; D gene: -; V gene: TRBV12-5; J gene: TRBJ2-1; CDR3 protein: CASGLVEGEQFF; CDR3 DNA: TGTGCTAGTGGTTTGGTAGAGGGAGAGCAGTTCTTC
clone size: few; D gene: -; V gene: TRBV4-2; J gene: TRBJ1-5; CDR3 protein: CASSQDGGMGSSNQPQHF; CDR3 DNA: TGTGCCAGCAGCCAAGATGGGGGGATGGGGAGTAGCAATCAGCCCCAGCATTTT
clone size: once; D gene: -; V gene: TRBV12-3/TRBV12-4; J gene: TRBJ1-2; CDR3 protein: CASSLERGYTF; CDR3 DNA: TGTGCCAGCAGTTTAGAGCGGGGCTACACCTTC
clone size: -; D gene: TRBD1; V gene: TRBV15; J gene: TRBJ1-1; CDR3 protein: CATSRVSGGTEAFF; CDR3 DNA: TGTGCCACCAGCAGAGTTTCAGGGGGCACTGAAGCTTTCTTT
clone size: -; D gene: TRBD1; V gene: TRBV30; J gene: TRBJ1-4; CDR3 protein: CAWSAGTGVEKLFF; CDR3 DNA: TGTGCCTGGAGCGCCGGGACAGGGGTTGAAAAACTGTTTTTT
clone size: -; D gene: TRBD2; V gene: TRBV19; J gene: TRBJ2-3; CDR3 protein: CASSGGLAGGTPSTDTQYF; CDR3 DNA: TGTGCCAGTAGTGGGGGACTAGCGGGAGGGACTCCTTCCACAGATACGCAGTATTTT
clone size: -; D gene: -; V gene: TRBV11-2; J gene: TRBJ1-4; CDR3 protein: CASGAGYADEKLFF; CDR3 DNA: TGTGCCAGCGGGGCAGGATATGCGGATGAAAAACTGTTTTTT
clone size: -; D gene: TRBD1; V gene: TRBV6-5; J gene: TRBJ2-7; CDR3 protein: CASSYSGTGTNEQYF; CDR3 DNA: TGTGCCAGCAGTTACTCTGGGACAGGGACCAACGAGCAGTACTTC
clone size: -; D gene: -; V gene: TRBV7-9; J gene: TRBJ1-5; CDR3 protein: CASSLVGQGNGQPQHF; CDR3 DNA: TGTGCCAGCAGCTTAGTTGGGCAGGGCAACGGACAGCCCCAGCATTTT
clone size: -; D gene: -; V gene: TRBV11-3; J gene: TRBJ2-7; CDR3 protein: CASSPDGRDGEQYF; CDR3 DNA: TGTGCCAGCAGCCCCGACGGTCGGGATGGGGAGCAGTACTTC
clone size: -; D gene: -; V gene: TRBV29-1; J gene: TRBJ2-1; CDR3 protein: CSVGPGQVVAGAWEEQFF; CDR3 DNA: TGCAGCGTGGGACCGGGACAGGTAGTAGCGGGAGCTTGGGAGGAGCAGTTCTTC
clone size: -; D gene: TRBD1; V gene: TRBV3-1/TRBV3-2; J gene: TRBJ1-2; CDR3 protein: CASSRDRVNYGYTF; CDR3 DNA: TGTGCCAGCAGCCGAGACAGGGTAAACTATGGCTACACCTTC
clone size: -; D gene: TRBD2; V gene: TRBV9; J gene: TRBJ2-2; CDR3 protein: CASSEAGANTGELFF; CDR3 DNA: TGTGCCAGCAGCGAAGCGGGAGCGAACACCGGGGAGCTGTTTTTT
clone size: -; D gene: -; V gene: TRBV6-1; J gene: TRBJ1-2; CDR3 protein: CASSEPPGQGYTF; CDR3 DNA: TGTGCCAGCAGTGAACCCCCTGGGCAGGGCTACACCTTC
clone size: -; D gene: -; V gene: TRBV5-1; J gene: TRBJ2-1; CDR3 protein: CASSLGGAGINNEQFF; CDR3 DNA: TGCGCCAGCAGCTTGGGGGGTGCAGGGATTAACAATGAGCAGTTCTTC
clone size: -; D gene: TRBD2; V gene: TRBV5-1; J gene: TRBJ2-7; CDR3 protein: CASCDTSGSPYEQYF; CDR3 DNA: TGCGCCAGCTGTGACACTAGCGGGAGCCCCTACGAGCAGTACTTC
clone size: -; D gene: TRBD2; V gene: TRBV18; J gene: TRBJ2-7; CDR3 protein: CASSPSGASGRDEQYF; CDR3 DNA: TGTGCCAGCTCACCGTCGGGGGCTAGCGGGAGGGACGAGCAGTACTTC
clone size: few; D gene: -; V gene: TRBV11-2; J gene: TRBJ1-5; CDR3 protein: CASSLGGLSNQPQHF; CDR3 DNA: TGTGCCAGCAGCTTAGGAGGTTTGAGCAATCAGCCCCAGCATTTT
clone size: few; D gene: TRBD1; V gene: TRBV19; J gene: TRBJ1-5; CDR3 protein: CASSKTGDEGRTQHF; CDR3 DNA: TGTGCCAGTAGTAAAACAGGGGATGAGGGAAGGACCCAGCATTTT
clone size: -; D gene: -; V gene: TRBV3-1/TRBV3-2; J gene: TRBJ2-3; CDR3 protein: CASTRTATSTDTQYF; CDR3 DNA: TGTGCCAGCACCCGGACAGCTACTAGCACAGATACGCAGTATTTT
clone size: -; D gene: TRBD2; V gene: TRBV6-5; J gene: TRBJ2-1; CDR3 protein: CASRLGGTNEQFF; CDR3 DNA: TGTGCCAGCAGGCTGGGAGGGACCAATGAGCAGTTCTTC
clone size: -; D gene: -; V gene: TRBV5-1; J gene: TRBJ2-7; CDR3 protein: CASSLVGTPYEQYF; CDR3 DNA: TGCGCCAGCAGCTTGGTGGGGACACCATACGAGCAGTACTTC
clone size: once; D gene: TRBD1; V gene: TRBV5-6; J gene: TRBJ1-1; CDR3 protein: CASSSRRQGDTEAFF; CDR3 DNA: TGTGCCAGCAGCTCACGGAGACAGGGGGACACTGAAGCTTTCTTT
clone size: -; D gene: TRBD1; V gene: TRBV6-5; J gene: TRBJ1-2; CDR3 protein: CASSRQGNYGYTF; CDR3 DNA: TGTGCCAGCAGCCGACAGGGAAACTATGGCTACACCTTC
clone size: -; D gene: -; V gene: TRBV10-3; J gene: TRBJ1-1; CDR3 protein: CAISESGGNTEAFF; CDR3 DNA: TGTGCCATCAGTGAGAGCGGGGGCAACACTGAAGCTTTCTTT
clone size: -; D gene: -; V gene: TRBV7-9; J gene: TRBJ1-4; CDR3 protein: CASSLASTPEKLFF; CDR3 DNA: TGTGCCAGCAGCTTAGCGTCGACACCTGAAAAACTGTTTTTT
clone size: -; D gene: -; V gene: TRBV5-4; J gene: TRBJ2-3; CDR3 protein: CASSLEVGRLPDTQYF; CDR3 DNA: TGTGCCAGCAGCTTGGAGGTGGGGCGATTGCCAGATACGCAGTATTTT
clone size: -; D gene: -; V gene: TRBV10-2; J gene: TRBJ1-5; CDR3 protein: CASSPPGGNQPQHF; CDR3 DNA: TGCGCCAGCAGTCCCCCCGGGGGCAATCAGCCCCAGCATTTT
clone size: -; D gene: TRBD2; V gene: TRBV2; J gene: TRBJ2-3; CDR3 protein: CASKRTGGLTDTQYF; CDR3 DNA: TGTGCCAGCAAACGGACGGGGGGGCTCACAGATACGCAGTATTTT
clone size: -; D gene: -; V gene: TRBV7-2; J gene: TRBJ1-2; CDR3 protein: CASSLKGGNGYTF; CDR3 DNA: TGTGCCAGCAGCTTAAAGGGGGGGAATGGCTACACCTTC
clone size: -; D gene: -; V gene: TRBV28; J gene: TRBJ2-2; CDR3 protein: CASSSGINTGELFF; CDR3 DNA: TGTGCCAGCAGTTCAGGAATTAACACCGGGGAGCTGTTTTTT
clone size: -; D gene: TRBD1; V gene: TRBV5-5; J gene: TRBJ1-6; CDR3 protein: CASSLDLTGTNSPLHF; CDR3 DNA: TGTGCCAGCAGCTTGGACCTGACAGGGACTAATTCACCCCTCCACTTT
clone size: -; D gene: TRBD1; V gene: TRBV18; J gene: TRBJ2-3; CDR3 protein: CASSQPGQPRGTQYF; CDR3 DNA: TGTGCCAGCTCCCAGCCGGGACAGCCTAGAGGTACGCAGTATTTT
clone size: -; D gene: -; V gene: TRBV6-5; J gene: TRBJ1-2; CDR3 protein: CAIQPREFYGYTF; CDR3 DNA: TGTGCCATCCAACCCCGGGAGTTCTATGGCTACACCTTC
clone size: -; D gene: -; V gene: TRBV9; J gene: TRBJ1-6; CDR3 protein: CASSVSQANNSPLHF; CDR3 DNA: TGTGCCAGCAGCGTAAGCCAGGCGAATAATTCACCCCTCCACTTT
clone size: -; D gene: -; V gene: TRBV7-2; J gene: TRBJ1-3; CDR3 protein: CASSNSWGNTIYF; CDR3 DNA: TGTGCCAGCAGCAACTCCTGGGGAAACACCATATATTTT
clone size: -; D gene: TRBD1; V gene: TRBV4-1; J gene: TRBJ2-5; CDR3 protein: CASSQARTGGEETQYF; CDR3 DNA: TGCGCCAGCAGCCAAGCCAGGACAGGGGGAGAGGAGACCCAGTACTTC
clone size: -; D gene: -; V gene: TRBV2; J gene: TRBJ1-3; CDR3 protein: CASRTILQGFSGNTIYF; CDR3 DNA: TGTGCCAGCAGAACCATTCTTCAGGGTTTCTCTGGAAACACCATATATTTT
clone size: once; D gene: -; V gene: TRBV19; J gene: TRBJ2-1; CDR3 protein: CASSMGGTPYNEQFF; CDR3 DNA: TGTGCCAGTAGTATGGGCGGGACCCCCTACAATGAGCAGTTCTTC
clone size: -; D gene: -; V gene: TRBV19; J gene: TRBJ2-5; CDR3 protein: CASSTQVHQETQYF; CDR3 DNA: TGTGCCAGTAGTACACAGGTACATCAAGAGACCCAGTACTTC
clone size: -; D gene: TRBD2; V gene: TRBV7-2; J gene: TRBJ2-3; CDR3 protein: CASSPGTTTDTQYF; CDR3 DNA: TGTGCCAGCAGCCCGGGGACTACCACAGATACGCAGTATTTT
clone size: -; D gene: -; V gene: TRBV18; J gene: TRBJ1-2; CDR3 protein: CASSPPFATARGYTF; CDR3 DNA: TGTGCCAGCTCACCACCGTTCGCGACAGCTAGGGGCTACACCTTC